These 28 T cell receptor beta chains were sequenced from one sample in a study of vaccination and CD4 T cells after COVID-19. For these receptors, no antigen is known. Noted treatment: roughly 11-day PBMC culture with coronavirus spike peptide pools or control peptides (ViraFEST assay). Those CD4+ T cells from the unexposed donor predate the COVID-19 pandemic (2011-2018). Cultured CD4+ T-cell DNA underwent Oncomine TCR Beta short-read sequencing. Via MiXCR, TCRdb re-called the PCR reads, giving one row per CDR3 protein. The table has under 7,000 distinct CDR3 sequences, about 29% seen once. The source material was CD4+ T cells from blood, cultured in vitro. Receptors originate from a human donor in good health.

The rearrangement links TRBV12-3 or TRBV12-4 to TRBJ2-1; D is perhaps TRBD2 (7 bases). The CDR3 is 15 amino acids. V lost 6 bases, J lost 3 bases, and 15 bases lay in between. CDR3 sequence: CASSLEGGLYNEQFF. DNA for the CDR3: TGTGCCAGCAGCCTTGAGGGGGGGCTCTACAATGAGCAGTTCTTC.

The chain is built from TRBV6-1 and TRBJ2-7; D tentatively fits TRBD1 or TRBD2 (5 bases each). The CDR3 covers 14 residues. Germline assignment: CDR1 MNHNS and CDR2 SASEGT. Trimming shortened V by 2 bases and J by 7 bases, and 15 bases separated the two germline ends. DNA for the CDR3: TGTGCCAGCAGTGAACGGGGACCATCTGGGGAGCAGTACTTC. Residues: CASSERGPSGEQYF.

This clonotype was seen a handful of times. The V and J genes are TRBV6-2 or TRBV6-3 and TRBJ1-5; TRBD1 is a possible D gene (6 bases). Germline CDR1 and CDR2: MNHEY and SVGEGT. V dropped 3 bases and J dropped 7 bases, with 13 bases sitting between them. The CDR3 spans 14 residues. The DNA of the CDR3 is TGTGCCAGCAGTTATGGGGGGGGCTGGCAGCCCCAGCATTTT. Protein: CASSYGGGWQPQHF.

The sample holds a few counts of this clonotype. The chain couples TRBV6-1 to TRBJ2-7; maybe TRBD1 (6 bases). The CDR3 runs 12 residues. Trimming took off 6 bases at V and 9 bases at J, with 15 bases between the two ends. Germline lookup yields CDR1 MNHNS and CDR2 SASEGT. Written as DNA, the CDR3 is TGTGCCAGCAGCCGTACAGGGATTGGGCAGTACTTC. Protein sequence: CASSRTGIGQYF.

This clonotype was detected a few times. The V call is TRBV5-4, the J call TRBJ1-2; 10 nucleotides line up with TRBD1. Germline V gives CDR1 SGHNT, CDR2 YYREEE (reference sequence). With V trimmed by 5 bases and J by 9 bases, 4 bases remained unmatched. The CDR3 extends over 12 amino acids. This CDR3 reads CASSPGQGSYTF. Written as DNA, the CDR3 is TGTGCCAGCAGTCCGGGACAGGGGAGCTACACCTTC.

This rearrangement joins TRBV9 to TRBJ2-2; TRBD2 matches 7 bases. Germline V gene lookup returns CDR1 SGDLS and CDR2 YYNGEE. With V trimmed by 2 bases and J by 6 bases, 7 bases remained unmatched. The CDR3 is made up of 15 amino acids. Written as DNA, the CDR3 is TGTGCCAGCAGCGTGGGGACTATCCCGGCCGGGGAGCTGTTTTTT. It codes for CASSVGTIPAGELFF.

Notes on this clonotype: Germline is not matched at one junction end, which may reflect a read error. The rearrangement uses TRBV7-6 and TRBJ2-1; D perhaps matches TRBD1 (6 bases). Germline lookup yields CDR1 SGHVS and CDR2 FNYEAQ. The CDR3 has 16 residues. DNA of the CDR3: TGTGCCAGCAGCTTAGGTTCCAGGGGCGACTACAATGAGCAGCTCTTC. This codes for CASSLGSRGDYNEQLF.

The V and J genes are TRBV6-1 and TRBJ1-5; 7 bases align to TRBD1. Germline values: CDR1 MNHNS, CDR2 SASEGT. V lost 7 bases, J lost 4 bases, and 7 bases stayed unmatched. The CDR3 is 14 amino acids. CDR3 protein: CASIETGENQPQHF. The CDR3 coding sequence is TGTGCCAGCATAGAAACAGGGGAAAATCAGCCCCAGCATTTT.

This clonotype was recorded only once. The V call is TRBV7-2, the J call TRBJ2-3, with TRBD2 matching over 10 bases. Unmatched junction bases numbered 9, after V lost 5 bases and J lost 7 bases. This CDR3 comprises 15 residues. CDR1 is SGHTA and CDR2 is FQGNSA in the germline V gene. For the CDR3, the DNA is TGTGCCAGCAGCCAAAGCGGGGGGGCCATAAATACGCAGTATTTT. This gives the protein CASSQSGGAINTQYF. Full variable domain (missing parts from reference TRBV7-2 and TRBJ2-3): GAGVSQSPSNKVTEKGKDVELRCDPISGHTALYWYRQSLGQGLEFLIYFQGNSAPDKSGLPSDRFSAERTGGSVSTLTIQRTQQEDSAVYLCASSQSGGAINTQYFGPGTRLTVL.

In DNA form, the CDR3 reads TGTGCCAGCAGCTTAATACAAAAGGGGTGGGATACGCAGTATTTT. It translates to CASSLIQKGWDTQYF. This sequence joins TRBV11-2 and TRBJ2-3; D possibly corresponds to TRBD1 (5 bases). The germline gives CDR1 SGHAT, CDR2 FQNNGV. The CDR3 consists of 15 residues. V gave up 2 bases and J gave up 6 bases, with 15 bases separating them.

In its sample, this clonotype ranks as medium-sized. The V gene is TRBV15, the J gene TRBJ2-2; D not resolved. V lost 8 bases to trimming and J lost 1 base, with 5 bases between them. Germline V lookup: CDR1 LNHNV, CDR2 YYDKDF (reference sequence). CDR3 size: 12 residues. For the CDR3, the DNA is TGTGCCACCGGAAGGAACACCGGGGAGCTGTTTTTT. It yields the protein CATGRNTGELFF.

V is TRBV2 and J is TRBJ1-5, with 7 positions matching TRBD1. This CDR3 region has 15 residues. Germline assignment: CDR1 SNHLY and CDR2 FYNNEI. J was trimmed by 1 base and V by 7 bases; bases with no gene match: 7. In DNA, the CDR3 is TGTGCCAGCACCCAAGGGGGCCTGAGCAATCAGCCCCAGCATTTT. Translation: CASTQGGLSNQPQHF.

The rearrangement joins TRBV12-5 to TRBJ1-2; D may be TRBD1 (6 bases). CDR1 LGHNT and CDR2 FRNRAP come from the germline V gene. The CDR3 contains 13 residues. V was cut by 3 bases and J by 2 bases, with 7 bases left in between. The CDR3, as DNA: TGTGCTAGTGGTTTAGGACAGAACTATGGCTACACCTTC. Its protein is CASGLGQNYGYTF.

The genes are TRBV6-1 and TRBJ1-3; 8 nucleotides align to TRBD1. CDR3 length: 14 amino acids. With 4 bases clipped from V and 5 bases from J, the junction kept 4 bases outside the gene matches. The germline V gene has CDR1 MNHNS and CDR2 SASEGT. CDR3 loop: CASSVDRERNTIYF. CDR3 DNA: TGTGCCAGCAGTGTGGACAGGGAGAGAAACACCATATATTTT.

The genes are TRBV20-1 and TRBJ1-1; weak D call: TRBD1 (5 bases). This CDR3 comprises 13 residues. CDR1 is DFQATT and CDR2 is SNEGSKA in the germline V gene (reference sequence). The V and J ends lost 0 bases and 7 bases respectively, with 12 bases between them. DNA of the CDR3: TGCAGTGCTAGAGATGAGACAGTTAATGAAGCTTTCTTT. This encodes CSARDETVNEAFF.

This clonotype has a handful of counts. CDR3 amino acids: CASSLTSVSTDTQYF. As DNA, the CDR3 is TGTGCCAGCAGCTTGACTAGCGTTAGCACAGATACGCAGTATTTT. The rearrangement links TRBV11-2 to TRBJ2-3, with 8 positions matching TRBD2. Trimming removed 3 bases from V and 0 bases from J; junction bases left unmatched: 2. The CDR3 spans 15 residues. From germline, CDR1 is SGHAT and CDR2 FQNNGV.

The chain recombines TRBV6-1 with TRBJ1-2; perhaps TRBD1 as D (6 bases). CDR3 size: 13 residues. Trimming took off 7 bases at V and 8 bases at J, with 17 bases between the two ends. Looked up from germline, CDR1 is MNHNS and CDR2 is SASEGT. DNA of the CDR3: TGTGCCAGCATCAATGGGGGGGGCGGCGGCTACACCTTC. It codes for CASINGGGGGYTF.

Only a few counts were recorded for this clonotype. This sequence joins TRBV2 and TRBJ2-6; no reliable D call. This CDR3 contains 14 residues. V was cut by 5 bases and J by 1 base, with 6 bases left in between. The germline V gene encodes CDR1 SNHLY and CDR2 FYNNEI. CDR3 sequence (DNA): TGTGCCAGCAGTCCTATTTCTGGGGCCAACGTCCTGACTTTC. The encoded protein is CASSPISGANVLTF.

The genes are TRBV6-5 and TRBJ2-5, with D perhaps matching TRBD2 (6 bases). CDR1 and CDR2 (germline): MNHEY, SVGAGI. V dropped 0 bases and J dropped 4 bases, with 9 bases sitting between them. The CDR3 runs to 14 residues. In DNA, the CDR3 is TGTGCCAGCAGTTACTCGCGGGGAGGAGAGACCCAGTACTTC. It encodes CASSYSRGGETQYF.

This clonotype was seen only a few times. V is TRBV10-2 and J is TRBJ1-6, with TRBD1 as a possible D gene (5 bases). CDR1 WSHSY and CDR2 SAAADI come from the germline V gene. V lost 10 bases and J 6 bases, leaving 16 bases between the germline ends. This CDR3 spans 14 amino acids. The chain's CDR3 is CATWGQGTNSPLHF. The CDR3 bases are TGCGCCACCTGGGGTCAGGGTACTAATTCACCCCTCCACTTT.

The rearrangement uses TRBV9 and TRBJ1-2; D gene uncertain. V gave up 0 bases and J gave up 5 bases, with 14 bases separating them. The CDR3 length is 15 residues. Germline lookup yields CDR1 SGDLS and CDR2 YYNGEE. CDR3 sequence reads: CASSVAPTEVYGYTF. CDR3 in DNA: TGTGCCAGCAGCGTAGCTCCGACGGAGGTTTATGGCTACACCTTC. The full variable domain, its missing parts supplied by reference TRBV9 and TRBJ1-2, is DSGVTQTPKHLITATGQRVTLRCSPRSGDLSVYWYQQSLDQGLQFLIQYYNGEERAKGNILERFSAQQFPDLHSELNLSSLELGDSALYFCASSVAPTEVYGYTFGSGTRLTVV.

In this sample, this clonotype turned up a few times. The chain has TRBV7-9 and TRBJ1-4, with D perhaps TRBD1 (6 bases). The V and J ends lost 4 bases and 0 bases respectively, with 9 bases between them. There are 15 residues in the CDR3. Germline V gene sequence: CDR1 SEHNR, CDR2 FQNEAQ (reference sequence). This CDR3 is CASSSGQTTNEKLFF. CDR3 sequence (DNA): TGTGCCAGCAGCTCCGGACAGACAACTAATGAAAAACTGTTTTTT.

The chain has TRBV18 and TRBJ1-5; a possible D gene is TRBD1 (5 bases). The CDR3 is made up of 13 amino acids. The ends were cut back, 1 base at V and 4 bases at J, with 5 bases in the middle. The germline V gene has CDR1 KGHSH and CDR2 LQKENI. CDR3 amino acids: CASSPQGNQPQHF. CDR3 bases: TGTGCCAGCTCACCACAGGGGAATCAGCCCCAGCATTTT. The full variable domain, completed using reference TRBV18 and TRBJ1-5, is NAGVMQNPRHLVRRRGQEARLRCSPMKGHSHVYWYRQLPEEGLKFMVYLQKENIIDESGMPKERFSAEFPKEGPSILRIQQVVRGDSAAYFCASSPQGNQPQHFGDGTRLSIL.

In this sample, this clonotype turned up a few times. The rearrangement joins TRBV20-1 to TRBJ1-5; D gene uncertain. Trimming left V 0 bases short and J 6 bases short, with 6 bases between. The germline gives CDR1 DFQATT, CDR2 SNEGSKA (reference sequence). The CDR3 length is 12 residues. This chain's CDR3 is CSAREGPQPQHF. The CDR3, as DNA: TGCAGTGCTAGAGAGGGTCCTCAGCCCCAGCATTTT.

This sequence joins TRBV19 and TRBJ2-1; weak D call: TRBD2 (7 bases). Deletions cut 0 bases from V and 9 bases from J, with 18 bases between. Germline V gene lookup returns CDR1 LNHDA and CDR2 SQIVND (reference sequence). The CDR3 spans 16 residues. The chain's CDR3 is CASSIEGGAGSIEQFF. CDR3 in DNA: TGTGCCAGTAGTATAGAAGGGGGGGCAGGGTCGATTGAGCAGTTCTTC.

Turning to this clonotype: Sequence at one end of the junction differs from germline and may be a read error. The CDR3 DNA reads as TGTGCCAGCAGTTACGGGTCATTAGGACAGCCCTTCTCCTTC. Encoded protein: CASSYGSLGQPFSF. The chain employs TRBV6-5 and TRBJ1-2; a weak D match, TRBD1 (6 bases). Germline lookup yields CDR1 MNHEY and CDR2 SVGAGI. This CDR3 is 14 amino acids long.

This clonotype was counted once. The genes are TRBV29-1 and TRBJ1-1; D uncertain. V lost 3 bases and J 0 bases, leaving 5 bases between the germline ends. There are 12 residues in the CDR3. From germline, CDR1 is SQVTM and CDR2 ANQGSEA. The CDR3 nucleotides are TGCAGCGTTGACCCACTGAACACTGAAGCTTTCTTT. It translates to CSVDPLNTEAFF.

This clonotype showed up just a few times. In DNA, the CDR3 is TGCAGTGCGCCGACAGGGGTGAACACTGAAGCTTTCTTT. It specifies CSAPTGVNTEAFF. The chain links TRBV20-1 to TRBJ1-1, with 8 positions matching TRBD1. The CDR3 length is 13 residues. V was pared by 6 bases and J by 0 bases, with 3 bases of the junction left unmatched. Germline V gene lookup returns CDR1 DFQATT and CDR2 SNEGSKA (reference sequence).